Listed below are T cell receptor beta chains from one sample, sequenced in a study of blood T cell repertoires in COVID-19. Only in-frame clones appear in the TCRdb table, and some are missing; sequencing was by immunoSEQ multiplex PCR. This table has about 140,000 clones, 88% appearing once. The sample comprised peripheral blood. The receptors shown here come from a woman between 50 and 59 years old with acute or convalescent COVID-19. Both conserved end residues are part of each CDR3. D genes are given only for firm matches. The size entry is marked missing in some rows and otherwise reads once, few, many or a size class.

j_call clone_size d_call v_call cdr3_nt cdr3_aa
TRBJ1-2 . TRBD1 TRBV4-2 TGTGCCAGCAGCCAAGAATTGATGGCTCCGGGACAGGATGGCTACACCTTC CASSQELMAPGQDGYTF
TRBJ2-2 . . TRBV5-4 TGTGCCAGCAGCTTGTCGAGGGAGGTTAACCGGGAGCTGTTTTTT CASSLSREVNRELFF
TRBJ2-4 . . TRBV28 TGTGCCAGCAGTCGGGGAGGCATTCAGTACTTC CASSRGGIQYF
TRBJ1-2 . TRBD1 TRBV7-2 TGTGCCAGCAGCCCCGGGACAGGAGCTAGGGGCTACACCTTC CASSPGTGARGYTF
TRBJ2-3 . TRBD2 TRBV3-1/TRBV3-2 TGTGCCAGCAGCCCACTAGCGGGGGGTCATACGCAGTATTTT CASSPLAGGHTQYF
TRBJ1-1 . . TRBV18 TGTGCCAGCTCACCAGAGGGGGGGCAGACTGAAGCTTTCTTT CASSPEGGQTEAFF
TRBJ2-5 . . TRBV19 TGTGCCAGTAGTCGGGTAATCCAAGAGACCCAGTACTTC CASSRVIQETQYF
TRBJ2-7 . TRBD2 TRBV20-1 TGCAGTGCTAGTAGCCCGGGACTAGCGGGAGTCGGCGCCTACGAGCAGTACTTC CSASSPGLAGVGAYEQYF
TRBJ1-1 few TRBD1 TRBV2 TGTGCCAGCAGTGAAGGGGACAGATGGAGTGAAGCTTTCTTT CASSEGDRWSEAFF
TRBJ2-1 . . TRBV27 TGTGCCAGCAGTTTATTTGGCCTCTACAATGAGCAGTTCTTC CASSLFGLYNEQFF
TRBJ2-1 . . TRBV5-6 TGTGCCAGCAGCTTGACTGGCAATGAGCAGTTCTTC CASSLTGNEQFF
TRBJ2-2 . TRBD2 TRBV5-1 TGCGCCAGCAGCACAGCGGGGGGCACCGGGGAGCTGTTTTTT CASSTAGGTGELFF
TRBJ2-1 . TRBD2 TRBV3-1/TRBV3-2 TGTGCCAGCAGCTATAGCGGGAGCCGAAACAATGAGCAGTTCTTC CASSYSGSRNNEQFF
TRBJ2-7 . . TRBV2 TGTGCCAGCAGAGCCGGAGGTGCGGAGCAGTACTTC CASRAGGAEQYF
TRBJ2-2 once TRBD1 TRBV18 TGTGCCAGCTCACCCGGGACAGGGGACACCGGGGAGCTGTTTTTT CASSPGTGDTGELFF
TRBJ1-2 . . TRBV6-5 TGTGCCAGCAACCCAGCCCCAGGGGTCGATGGCTACACCTTC CASNPAPGVDGYTF
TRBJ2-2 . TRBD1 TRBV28 TGTGCCAGCAGTCCCCGGACAGGGAGGACCGGGGAGCTGTTTTTT CASSPRTGRTGELFF
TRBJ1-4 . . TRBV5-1 TGCGCCAGCAGCGTTACAGGCTTCACTAATGAAAAACTGTTTTTT CASSVTGFTNEKLFF
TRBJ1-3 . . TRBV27 TGTGCCAGCAGAAGGGAGGGTGCTACCTCTGGTGGAAACACCATATATTTT CASRREGATSGGNTIYF
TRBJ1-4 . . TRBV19 TGTGCCAGCCGGGACAAACATGCAACTAATGAAAAACTGTTTTTT CASRDKHATNEKLFF
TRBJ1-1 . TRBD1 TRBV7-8 TGTGCCAGCAGCGCACGCGGGACAGCCATGAACACTGAAGCTTTCTTT CASSARGTAMNTEAFF
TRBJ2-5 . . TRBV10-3 TGTGCCATCAGTCGGAATTGGGCAGAAGAGACCCAGTACTTC CAISRNWAEETQYF
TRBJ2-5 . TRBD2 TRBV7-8 TGTGCCATCAAGACTAGCGGGAATTATAGAGGGTACCAAGAGACCCAGTACTTC CAIKTSGNYRGYQETQYF
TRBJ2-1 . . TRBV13 TGTGCCAGCAGCACCTACCCGCTCCGATCCGGTGAGCAGTTCTTC CASSTYPLRSGEQFF
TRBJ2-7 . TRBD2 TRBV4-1 TGCGCCAGCAGCCAAGGACATCCCCTGACTAGCGGGGGTTACGAGCAGTACTTC CASSQGHPLTSGGYEQYF
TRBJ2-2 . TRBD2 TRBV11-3 TGTGCCAGCAGCTTAGGTATAGCGGGGATGTACACCGGGGAGCTGTTTTTT CASSLGIAGMYTGELFF
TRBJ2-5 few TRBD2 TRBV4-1 TGCGCCAGCAGCCAAGGACTAGCGGGGGTCGAAGAGACCCAGTACTTC CASSQGLAGVEETQYF
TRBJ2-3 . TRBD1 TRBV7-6 TGTGCCAGCAGCTTTGGACAGGGCACAGATACGCAGTATTTT CASSFGQGTDTQYF
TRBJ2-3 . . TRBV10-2 TGCGCCAGCCACGGGGGTTTTTCGGATACGCAGTATTTT CASHGGFSDTQYF
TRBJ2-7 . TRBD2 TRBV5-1 TGCGCCAGCAGCTTGACTAGCGGGAGAACTTCCTACGAGCAGTACTTC CASSLTSGRTSYEQYF
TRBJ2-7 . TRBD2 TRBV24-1 TGTGCCACCAGTGACCGAGCTGTAGCGGGGAGCTCCTACGAGCAGTACTTC CATSDRAVAGSSYEQYF
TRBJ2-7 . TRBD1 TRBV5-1 TGCGCCAGCAGCTTGGTGGGACAGGGGATGGGGGAGCAGTACTTC CASSLVGQGMGEQYF
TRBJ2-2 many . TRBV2 TGTGCCAGCAGTGGTTCAGGCGGGGAGCTGTTTTTT CASSGSGGELFF
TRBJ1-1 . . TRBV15 TGTGCCACCAGCAGAGGTCAGGGGTTTCGGGACACTGAAGCTTTCTTT CATSRGQGFRDTEAFF
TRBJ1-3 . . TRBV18 TGTGCCAGCTCACCACCGTCAGGGCCGGCTGGAAACACCATATATTTT CASSPPSGPAGNTIYF
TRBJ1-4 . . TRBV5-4 TGTGCCAGCAGCTTGATGGGCCTACCGGGGGAAAAACTGTTTTTT CASSLMGLPGEKLFF
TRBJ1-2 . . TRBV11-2 TGTGCCAGCAGCCACCGGGACGGAGGGGACTATGGCTACACCTTC CASSHRDGGDYGYTF
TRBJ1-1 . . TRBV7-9 TGTGCCAGCAGCGGTAGTGAAGCTTTCTTT CASSGSEAFF
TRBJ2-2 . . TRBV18 TGTGCCAGCTCACCTTTGGAGACAGCGAACACCGGGGAGCTGTTTTTT CASSPLETANTGELFF
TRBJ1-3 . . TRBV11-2 TGTGCCAGCAGGCCCCCGACAGGTTCAGGAAACACCATATATTTT CASRPPTGSGNTIYF
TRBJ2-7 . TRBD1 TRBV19 TGTGCCAGTAGGACAGGGGGCCATACCTACGAGCAGTACTTC CASRTGGHTYEQYF
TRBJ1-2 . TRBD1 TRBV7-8 TGTGCCAGCAGCTCCGACCGATGGACAGGGGCTAACGGCTACACCTTC CASSSDRWTGANGYTF
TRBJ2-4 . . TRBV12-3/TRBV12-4 TGTGCCAGCACAGGGGAGGCCAAAAACATTCAGTACTTC CASTGEAKNIQYF
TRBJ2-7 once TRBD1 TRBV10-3 TGTGCCATCAGTCCTCGGACAGGTTCCTACGAGCAGTACTTC CAISPRTGSYEQYF
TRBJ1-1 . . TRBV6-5 TGTGCCAGCAGCGACCAACCGGGTCTGGGCACTGAAGCTTTCTTT CASSDQPGLGTEAFF
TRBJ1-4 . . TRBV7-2 TGTGCCAGCAGCTTAGGTGCCACAGCCAGGAATGAAAAACTGTTTTTT CASSLGATARNEKLFF
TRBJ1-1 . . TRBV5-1 TGCGCCAGCAGCTTGGGAGCCCCGCAATTGAACACTGAAGCTTTCTTT CASSLGAPQLNTEAFF
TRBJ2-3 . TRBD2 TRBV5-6 TGTGCCAGCAGCGTAGCGGGAGGGCCCGGGACAGATACGCAGTATTTT CASSVAGGPGTDTQYF
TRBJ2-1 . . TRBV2 TGTGCCAGCACCGTTCCCGGGTTCAATGAGCAGTTCTTC CASTVPGFNEQFF
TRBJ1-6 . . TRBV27 TGTGCCAGCAGTCACGAATCGAGCTCCTATAATTCACCCCTCCACTTT CASSHESSSYNSPLHF
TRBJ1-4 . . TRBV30 TGTGCCTGGAGTGTAAAGGGGGTGGGTGAAAAACTGTTTTTT CAWSVKGVGEKLFF
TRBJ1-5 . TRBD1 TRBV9 TGTGCCAGCAGCGTGGGACAGACGGGAAATCAGCCCCAGCATTTT CASSVGQTGNQPQHF
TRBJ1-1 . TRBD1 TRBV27 TGTGCCAGCAGTCTAGACAGGGCGGGAACTGAAGCTTTCTTT CASSLDRAGTEAFF
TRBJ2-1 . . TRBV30 TGTGCCTGGAGAGACGGCGGCTCCTACAATGAGCAGTTCTTC CAWRDGGSYNEQFF
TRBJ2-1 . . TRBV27 TGTGCCAGCAGTTTGAGCGGGTCTTACTACAATGAGCAGTTCTTC CASSLSGSYYNEQFF
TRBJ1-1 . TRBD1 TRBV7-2 TGTGCCAGCAGCTCCAGGGGGGATAACACTGAAGCTTTCTTT CASSSRGDNTEAFF
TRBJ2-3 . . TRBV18 TGTGCCAGCTCATTGAGTCCAGGGTCAGATACGCAGTATTTT CASSLSPGSDTQYF
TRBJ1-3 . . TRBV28 TGTGCCAGCAGTTTACAGGCCGGAAACACCATATATTTT CASSLQAGNTIYF
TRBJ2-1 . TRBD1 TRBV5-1 TGCGCCAGCAGCCCCCGGTATGCGACAGGGAATGAGCAGTTCTTC CASSPRYATGNEQFF
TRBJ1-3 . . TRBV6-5 TGTGCCAGCAGTCCCAGGGTTCCTGGAAACACCATATATTTT CASSPRVPGNTIYF